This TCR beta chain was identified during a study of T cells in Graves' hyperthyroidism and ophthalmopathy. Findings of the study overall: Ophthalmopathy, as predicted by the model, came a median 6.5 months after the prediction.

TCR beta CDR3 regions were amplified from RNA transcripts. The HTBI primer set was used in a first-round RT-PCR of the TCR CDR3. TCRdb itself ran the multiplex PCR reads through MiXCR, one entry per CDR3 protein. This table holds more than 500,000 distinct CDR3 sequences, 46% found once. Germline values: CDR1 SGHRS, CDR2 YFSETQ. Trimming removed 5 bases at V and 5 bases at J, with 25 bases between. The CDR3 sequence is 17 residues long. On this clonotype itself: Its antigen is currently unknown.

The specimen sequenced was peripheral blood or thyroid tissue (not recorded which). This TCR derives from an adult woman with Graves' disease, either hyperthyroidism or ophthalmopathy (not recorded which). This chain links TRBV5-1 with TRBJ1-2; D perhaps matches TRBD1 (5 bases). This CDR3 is CASRSGMSAGPLYGYTF. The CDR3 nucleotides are TGCGCCAGCAGGTCAGGGATGAGCGCCGGGCCCCTTTATGGCTACACCTTC.